This record looks at one TCR beta chain sequence and its context. As yet, its antigen is unknown. Germline trimming cut 7 bases from V and 2 bases from J; bases unmatched to any gene: 8. CDR3 size: 16 residues. Germline V gives CDR1 LNHDA, CDR2 SQIVND (reference sequence). This entry belongs to a study of T cells in Graves' hyperthyroidism and ophthalmopathy. Diagnosis relied on clinical symptoms, serum thyroxine and TRAb, thyroid ultrasound and orbital computed tomography. The authors obtained PBMCs from over 8 ml of fresh peripheral blood. TCR beta CDR3 regions were amplified from RNA transcripts. The HTBI primer set served for first-round RT-PCR of the TCR CDR3. From the multiplex PCR reads, TCRdb called clonotypes with MiXCR, one entry per CDR3 protein. The table records approximately 600,000 distinct CDR3 sequences, around 20% of them present only once. Notes on the study in general: Blood also carried most thyroid clonotypes expanded above 0.001.

The genes are TRBV19 and TRBJ2-2; TRBD2 agrees at 9 bases. The sequence derives from a man aged 30-40 years with Graves' ophthalmopathy. Sequencing input: blood. CDR3 coding DNA: TGTGCCAGTAAACCCCGCCTAGCGGGAAACACCGGGGAGCTGTTTTTT. The encoded protein is CASKPRLAGNTGELFF.